This passage covers 12 T cell receptor beta chains from one sample sequenced in a study of Graves' ophthalmopathy and Graves' hyperthyroidism. Transcripts of RNA were the source for amplifying TCR beta CDR3 regions. Investigators did first-round RT-PCR with HTBI primers, then second-round multiplex PCR. TCRdb re-analysed the multiplex PCR reads in MiXCR, keeping a single row per CDR3 protein. The data show hundreds of thousands of distinct CDR3 sequences, 20% to 25% seen once. What was sequenced was peripheral blood. Every receptor here comes from a woman between 18 and 30 years old with stable Graves' hyperthyroidism. Some clones in this sample may be carry-over from other donors' samples.

The sample holds many counts of this clonotype. The chain links TRBV20-1 to TRBJ1-1, with D uncertain. The CDR3 spans 13 residues. Germline V gene lookup returns CDR1 DFQATT and CDR2 SNEGSKA (reference sequence). Trimming removed 0 bases at V and 1 base at J, with 6 bases between. The CDR3, as DNA: TGCAGTGCTAGAGATTGGTCGAACACTGAAGCTTTCTTT. It is translated as CSARDWSNTEAFF.

A few counts support this clonotype. The CDR3 bases are TGTGCCAGCAGGGTACACAGCAATCAGCCCCAGCATTTT. It codes for CASRVHSNQPQHF. This rearrangement joins TRBV12-3 or TRBV12-4 to TRBJ1-5; no clear D gene. V was clipped by 6 bases and J by 1 base, with 7 bases between them. CDR3 length: 13 amino acids.

This clonotype was recorded a few times. The V call is TRBV11-2, the J call TRBJ1-5; maybe TRBD1 (5 bases). V lost 1 base, J lost 4 bases, and 14 bases lay in between. Germline V gene sequence: CDR1 SGHAT, CDR2 FQNNGV. The CDR3 runs 16 residues. Here the CDR3 reads CASSLGGASGNQPQHF. The CDR3 DNA sequence: TGTGCCAGCAGCTTAGGAGGGGCCTCGGGGAATCAGCCCCAGCATTTT.

V and J are TRBV5-6 and TRBJ2-2, with D unclear. This CDR3 is 16 amino acids long. The V end was cut by 4 bases, the J end by 3 bases, with 16 bases between. CDR1 and CDR2 from the germline V gene are SGHDT and YYEEEE. CDR3 protein: CASSDSSRVDTGELFF. In nucleotides, the CDR3 is TGTGCCAGCAGCGACTCGAGCCGGGTTGACACCGGGGAGCTGTTTTTT.

The table lists this clonotype with many counts. DNA of the CDR3: TGTGCCAGCAGCCAGGACTGGGTATCCTACGAGCAGTACTTC. It encodes CASSQDWVSYEQYF. V is TRBV7-2 and J is TRBJ2-7; tentatively, D is TRBD2 (5 bases). V lost 5 bases and J lost 1, with 12 bases in between. Germline V gene sequence: CDR1 SGHTA, CDR2 FQGNSA. The CDR3 covers 14 residues.

This clonotype was picked up many times. The V call is TRBV6-1, the J call TRBJ1-5, with TRBD1 as a possible D gene (5 bases). This CDR3 has 15 amino acids. The germline V gene encodes CDR1 MNHNS and CDR2 SASEGT. Trimming left V 2 bases short and J 0 bases short, with 8 bases between. The CDR3 reads CASSEWTPSNQPQHF. DNA for the CDR3: TGTGCCAGCAGTGAATGGACACCTAGCAATCAGCCCCAGCATTTT.

This clonotype showed up many times. The genes are TRBV6-2 or TRBV6-3 and TRBJ2-2; 10 bases fit TRBD2. Unmatched junction bases numbered 8, after V lost 5 bases and J lost 8 bases. Germline values: CDR1 MNHEY, CDR2 SVGEGT. CDR3 size: 15 residues. The CDR3 DNA follows: TGTGCCAGCAGTCCGCCGGGACTAGCGATTGGGGAGCTGTTTTTT. Amino acids: CASSPPGLAIGELFF.

There are many counts of this clonotype. The chain is built from TRBV20-1 and TRBJ1-2, with TRBD1 identical over 7 bases. V trimming: 6 bases; J trimming: 2 bases; junction bases outside the gene matches: 9. CDR1 and CDR2 from the germline V gene are DFQATT and SNEGSKA (reference sequence). The CDR3 is 14 amino acids. This CDR3 reads CSAHPGGTNYGYTF. The CDR3 DNA follows: TGCAGTGCCCACCCAGGGGGGACGAACTATGGCTACACCTTC.

This clonotype has a handful of counts. This rearrangement joins TRBV4-2 to TRBJ2-2, with TRBD2 identical over 9 bases. CDR3 length: 17 residues. Trimming took 0 bases from V and 3 from J; bases not matched to a gene: 5. Germline-derived CDR1 and CDR2 are LGHNA and YNFKEQ. The CDR3 protein is CASSQDLASGDTGELFF. CDR3 nucleotide sequence: TGTGCCAGCAGCCAAGATTTGGCTAGCGGGGACACCGGGGAGCTGTTTTTT.

This clonotype was detected ten times or more. The J gene is TRBJ2-5, the V gene TRBV7-2, with 7 bases aligning to TRBD2. Per the germline V gene, CDR1 is SGHTA and CDR2 is FQGNSA. V was pared by 5 bases and J by 7 bases, with 1 base of the junction left unmatched. The CDR3 has 11 residues. CDR3 residues: CASSGGVTQYF. The CDR3 DNA is TGTGCCAGCAGCGGGGGGGTGACCCAGTACTTC. The full variable domain, completed using reference TRBV7-2 and TRBJ2-5, is GAGVSQSPSNKVTEKGKDVELRCDPISGHTALYWYRQSLGQGLEFLIYFQGNSAPDKSGLPSDRFSAERTGGSVSTLTIQRTQQEDSAVYLCASSGGVTQYFGPGTRLLVL.

This clonotype has a count of ten or more. This chain uses TRBV28 with TRBJ2-2; 7 bases match TRBD1. Germline V CDR1 and CDR2: MDHEN, SYDVKM. The CDR3 consists of 15 residues. V was clipped by 5 bases and J by 5 bases; unmatched bases: 8. The CDR3 DNA reads TGTGCCAGCAGTCAAAGACAGGGATGGACCGGGGAGCTGTTTTTT. Translated, it gives CASSQRQGWTGELFF.

This clonotype has a count of ten or more. The CDR3, as DNA: TGTGCCAGCAGCTTGGCCAGTCGGGTAGAGGATCAGCCCCAGCATTTT. Amino acid sequence: CASSLASRVEDQPQHF. The V and J genes are TRBV5-5 and TRBJ1-5; D uncertain. CDR1 is SGHKS and CDR2 is YYEKEE in the germline V gene (reference sequence). V gave up 0 bases and J gave up 5 bases, with 15 bases separating them. This CDR3 comprises 16 residues.